This section outlines one T cell receptor beta chain sequence together with its context. The data are from a study of blood T cell repertoires in COVID-19. Study-level information: From the United States, Italy and Spain came samples of acute and convalescent COVID-19. Nucleic acid was either cDNA or gDNA, and it came from T cells, B-cell-depleted T cells, or PBMCs.

TCRdb's copy holds only in-frame clones and misses some; the assay was immunoSEQ multiplex PCR. The table lists 140,000 to 150,000 clones, approximately 90% of them singletons. The receptor's source is a man aged 60 to 75 with active or convalescent COVID-19. What was sequenced was peripheral blood.

CDR3 in amino acids: CASSTLGDTDTQYF. For the CDR3, the DNA is TGTGCCAGCAGCACGCTAGGAGACACAGATACGCAGTATTTT. This chain uses TRBV5-6 with TRBJ2-3; D is ambiguous. CDR1 and CDR2 from the germline V gene are SGHDT and YYEEEE. Trimming left V 4 bases short and J 2 bases short, with 11 bases between. The CDR3 has 14 residues.